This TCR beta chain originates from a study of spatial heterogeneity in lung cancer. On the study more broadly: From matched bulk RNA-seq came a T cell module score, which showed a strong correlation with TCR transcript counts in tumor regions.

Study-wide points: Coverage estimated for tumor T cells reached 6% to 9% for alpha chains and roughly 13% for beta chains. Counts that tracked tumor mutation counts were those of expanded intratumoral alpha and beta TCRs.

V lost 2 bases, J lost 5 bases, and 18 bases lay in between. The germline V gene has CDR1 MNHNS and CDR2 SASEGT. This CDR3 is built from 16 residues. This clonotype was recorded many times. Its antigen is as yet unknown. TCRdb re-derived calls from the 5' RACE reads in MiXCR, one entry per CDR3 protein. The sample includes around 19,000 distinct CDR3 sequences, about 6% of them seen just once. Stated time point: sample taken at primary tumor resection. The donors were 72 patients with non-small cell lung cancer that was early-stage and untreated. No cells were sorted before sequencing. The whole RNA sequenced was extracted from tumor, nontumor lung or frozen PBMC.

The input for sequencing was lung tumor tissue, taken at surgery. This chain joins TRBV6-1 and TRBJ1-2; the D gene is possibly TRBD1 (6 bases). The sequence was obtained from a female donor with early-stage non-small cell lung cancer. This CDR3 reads CASSEIRRQESYGYTF. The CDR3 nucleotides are TGTGCCAGCAGTGAAATTCGGCGACAGGAATCTTATGGCTACACCTTC.